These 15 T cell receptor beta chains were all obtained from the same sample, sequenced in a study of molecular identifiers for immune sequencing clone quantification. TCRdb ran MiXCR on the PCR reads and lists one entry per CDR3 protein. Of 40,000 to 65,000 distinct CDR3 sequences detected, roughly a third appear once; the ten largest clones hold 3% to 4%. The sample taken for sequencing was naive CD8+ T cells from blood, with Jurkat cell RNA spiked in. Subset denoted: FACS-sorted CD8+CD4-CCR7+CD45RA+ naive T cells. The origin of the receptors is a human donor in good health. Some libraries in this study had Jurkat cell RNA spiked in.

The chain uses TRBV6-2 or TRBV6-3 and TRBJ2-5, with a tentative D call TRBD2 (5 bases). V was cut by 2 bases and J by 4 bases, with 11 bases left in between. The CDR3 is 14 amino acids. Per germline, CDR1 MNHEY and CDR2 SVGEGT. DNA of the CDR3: TGTGCCAGCAGTTACGGCCGGGGTCTAGAGACCCAGTACTTC. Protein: CASSYGRGLETQYF.

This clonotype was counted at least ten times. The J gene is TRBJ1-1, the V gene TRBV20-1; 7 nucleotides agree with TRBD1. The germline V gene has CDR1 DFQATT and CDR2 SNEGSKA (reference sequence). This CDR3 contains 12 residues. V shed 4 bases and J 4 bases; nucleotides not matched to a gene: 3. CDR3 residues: CSATWDSTEAFF. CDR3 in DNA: TGCAGTGCTACTTGGGACAGCACTGAAGCTTTCTTT.

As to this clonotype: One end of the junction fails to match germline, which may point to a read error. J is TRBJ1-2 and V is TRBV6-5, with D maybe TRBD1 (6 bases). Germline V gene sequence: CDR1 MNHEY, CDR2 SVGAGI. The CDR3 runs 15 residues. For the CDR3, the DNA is TGTGCCAGCGGTTACTCGATAGGGGGAGTCTCTGGCTACACCTTC. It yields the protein CASGYSIGGVSGYTF.

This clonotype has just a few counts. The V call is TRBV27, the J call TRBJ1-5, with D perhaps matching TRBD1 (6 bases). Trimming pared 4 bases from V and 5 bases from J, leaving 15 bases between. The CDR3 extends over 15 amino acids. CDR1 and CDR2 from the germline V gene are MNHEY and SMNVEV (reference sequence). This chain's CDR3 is CASSSWRGMDQPQHF. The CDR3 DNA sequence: TGTGCCAGCAGTTCGTGGAGGGGGATGGATCAGCCCCAGCATTTT.

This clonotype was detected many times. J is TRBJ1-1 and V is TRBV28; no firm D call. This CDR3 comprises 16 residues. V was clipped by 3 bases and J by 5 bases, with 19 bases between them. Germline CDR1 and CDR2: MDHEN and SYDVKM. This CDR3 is CASSFRRERARTEAFF. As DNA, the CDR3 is TGTGCCAGCAGTTTCCGGCGGGAGAGGGCTCGGACTGAAGCTTTCTTT.

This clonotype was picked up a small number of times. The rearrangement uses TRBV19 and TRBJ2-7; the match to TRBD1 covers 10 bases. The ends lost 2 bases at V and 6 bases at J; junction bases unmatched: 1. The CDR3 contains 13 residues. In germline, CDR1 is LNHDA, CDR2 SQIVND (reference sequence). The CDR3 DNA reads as TGTGCCAGTAGTATATGGGACAGGGGCGAGCAGTACTTC. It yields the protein CASSIWDRGEQYF.

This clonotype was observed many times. The chain's CDR3 is CAGRDRETGELFF. The CDR3 DNA reads TGTGCCGGCCGGGACAGAGAAACCGGGGAGCTGTTTTTT. The chain links TRBV19 to TRBJ2-2; 7 bases match TRBD1. Per germline, CDR1 LNHDA and CDR2 SQIVND (reference sequence). The CDR3 is 13 amino acids. The trim removed 11 bases at V and 5 bases at J, leaving 8 bases unmatched.

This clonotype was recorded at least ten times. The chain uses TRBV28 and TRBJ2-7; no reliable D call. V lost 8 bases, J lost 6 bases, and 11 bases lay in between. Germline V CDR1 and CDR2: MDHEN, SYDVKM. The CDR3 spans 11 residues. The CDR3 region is CASCFGSEQYF. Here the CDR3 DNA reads TGTGCCAGCTGCTTTGGATCCGAGCAGTACTTC.

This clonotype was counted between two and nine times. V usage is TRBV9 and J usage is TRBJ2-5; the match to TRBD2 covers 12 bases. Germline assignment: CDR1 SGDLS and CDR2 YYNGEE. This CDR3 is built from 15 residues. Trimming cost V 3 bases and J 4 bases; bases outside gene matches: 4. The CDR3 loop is CASSGGLAGTETQYF. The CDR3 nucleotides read TGTGCCAGCAGCGGAGGACTAGCGGGAACAGAGACCCAGTACTTC.

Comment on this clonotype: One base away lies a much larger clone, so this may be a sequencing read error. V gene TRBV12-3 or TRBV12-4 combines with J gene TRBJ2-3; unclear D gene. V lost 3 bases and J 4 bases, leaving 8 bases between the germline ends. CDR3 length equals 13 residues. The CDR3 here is CASSFFLPDTQYF. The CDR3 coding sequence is TGTGCCAGCAGTTTTTTTCTTCCAGATACGCAGTATTTT.

CDR3 sequence (DNA): TGTGCCAGCATTGAGGGATCGATAAATGAAAAACTGTTTTTT. This sequence encodes CASIEGSINEKLFF. This chain joins TRBV7-9 and TRBJ1-4, with D unclear. With 7 bases removed from V and 5 bases from J, the gap between germline ends came to 14 bases. The CDR3 is made up of 14 amino acids. The germline V gene has CDR1 SEHNR and CDR2 FQNEAQ (reference sequence).

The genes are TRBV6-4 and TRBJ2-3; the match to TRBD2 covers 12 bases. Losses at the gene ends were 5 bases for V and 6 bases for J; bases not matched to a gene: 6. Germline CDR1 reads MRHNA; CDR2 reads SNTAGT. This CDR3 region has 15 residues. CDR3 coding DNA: TGTGCCAGCAGTCCGACTAGCGGGAGAGGTGATACGCAGTATTTT. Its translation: CASSPTSGRGDTQYF.

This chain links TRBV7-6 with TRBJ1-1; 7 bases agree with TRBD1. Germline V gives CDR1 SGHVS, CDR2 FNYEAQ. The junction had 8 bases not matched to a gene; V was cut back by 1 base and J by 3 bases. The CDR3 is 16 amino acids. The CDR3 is CASSLVGTDPHTEAFF. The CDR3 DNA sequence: TGTGCCAGCAGCTTAGTTGGGACAGACCCTCACACTGAAGCTTTCTTT.

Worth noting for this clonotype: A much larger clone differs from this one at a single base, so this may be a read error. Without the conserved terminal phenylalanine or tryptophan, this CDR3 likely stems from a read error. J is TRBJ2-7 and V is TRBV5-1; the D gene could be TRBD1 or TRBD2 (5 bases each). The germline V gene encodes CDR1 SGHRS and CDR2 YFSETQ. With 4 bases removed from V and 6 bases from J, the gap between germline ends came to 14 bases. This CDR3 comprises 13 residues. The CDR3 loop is CASSGAAGSEQYI. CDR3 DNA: TGCGCCAGCAGCGGGGCTGCAGGGAGCGAGCAGTACATC.

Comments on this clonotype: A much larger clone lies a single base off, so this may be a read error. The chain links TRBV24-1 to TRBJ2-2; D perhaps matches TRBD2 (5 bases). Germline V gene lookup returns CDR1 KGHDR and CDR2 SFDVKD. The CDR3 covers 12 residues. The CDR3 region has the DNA TGTGCCACCCGAGGCAGCACCGGGGAGCTGGTTTTT. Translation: CATRGSTGELVF.